The source of this T cell receptor (beta chain) is a study of regulatory T cells in long-lasting Graves disease. Relying on iRepertoire HTBI primers and Arm-PCR of CDR3 regions, the team built TCR beta libraries. TCRdb reanalysed the multiplex PCR reads using MiXCR and keeps one entry per CDR3 protein. The sample lists about 470,000 distinct CDR3 sequences, around 16% occurring once. CDR3 length: 15 residues. J was trimmed by 1 base and V by 8 bases; bases with no gene match: 1. The time point is: newly diagnosed GD, antithyroid drugs for less than 3 months. Extracted PBMC RNA gave rise to the TCR library. These data were likewise used in another study, on T cells in Graves' hyperthyroidism and ophthalmopathy.

V and J are TRBV12-3 or TRBV12-4 and TRBJ2-5, with 16 bases lining up with TRBD2. This receptor was obtained from a man aged 40-49 years with Graves disease. The source material was peripheral blood mononuclear cells (PBMCs), sampled at new diagnosis, from a patient treated with antithyroid drugs. The CDR3 DNA follows: TGTGCCAGCGGGACTAGCGGGAGGGCCCAAGAGACCCAGTACTTC. It specifies CASGTSGRAQETQYF.